This record concerns one TCR beta chain sequence. The data stem from a study of blood T cell repertoires in COVID-19. Study-level information: Italy, Spain and the United States were the sources of the convalescent and acute COVID-19 samples. In each case, the material was cDNA or gDNA derived from T cells, B-cell-depleted T cells, or PBMCs.

Authors' methods: Researchers report that nucleated cell counts were estimated from reference gene primer amplification. Clones were read by immunoSEQ multiplex PCR, and TCRdb kept only the in-frame ones, dropping some. V, J and clone size are those of that table, while D and trimming were read from the DNA. The sample records about 180,000 clones, about nine tenths being singletons. The ends were cut back, 7 bases at V and 5 bases at J, with 8 bases in the middle. The CDR3 loop spans 11 amino acids. Looked up from germline, CDR1 is MDHEN and CDR2 is SYDVKM. Source material: peripheral blood. This receptor was identified in a woman aged 30 to 39 with acute or convalescent COVID-19. The chain joins TRBV28 to TRBJ2-5; D is ambiguous. The CDR3 here is CASKNWETQYF. CDR3 DNA: TGTGCCAGCAAAAACTGGGAGACCCAGTACTTC.